The entry below gives a single T cell receptor (beta chain) sequence along with its context. The data were taken from a study of blood T cells in healthy people across ages. Healthy individuals of Caucasian origin from Russia, aged roughly 6 to 100, served as donors. Isolation recovered at least 6 million PBMCs from every sample. For the second PCR, which ran for about 7 to 11 cycles, a sample-barcoded 5' primer and a J-beta primer mix were used. Each of the cDNA molecules was tagged by a template-switch adaptor with 12 random nucleotides. TCRdb reprocessed the 5' RACE reads via MiXCR and lists one record per CDR3 protein. The sample records 1,500,000 or so distinct CDR3 sequences, approximately 42% being singletons. CDR3 length equals 13 residues. Trimming left V 7 bases short and J 0 bases short, with 7 bases between.

The receptor comes from a woman under 30 in good health. The sequenced sample consisted of blood. The chain recombines TRBV12-3 or TRBV12-4 with TRBJ2-1, with D perhaps matching TRBD2 (6 bases). The CDR3 DNA follows: TGTGCCAGCATGCGGGGCTCCTACAATGAGCAGTTCTTC. Translating it yields CASMRGSYNEQFF.